One and the same sample provided the 11 T cell receptor beta chains below, sequenced in a study of cytomegalovirus exposure and HLA in healthy donors. The PCR made use of 60 Vbeta and 13 Jbeta primers. TCRdb keeps only in-frame clones here, not all; method: immunoSEQ multiplex PCR. There are a few hundred thousand clones in the sample; 75% to 85% occur only once, and less than 0.4% lies in the top ten. Sequencing was carried out using PBMCs. The source is a girl aged 2 to 10 in good health and CMV-seronegative.

The rearrangement joins TRBV13 to TRBJ2-1; D is ambiguous. The germline V gene encodes CDR1 PRHDT and CDR2 FYEKMQ (reference sequence). This CDR3 has 14 amino acids. The V and J ends lost 4 bases and 5 bases respectively, with 12 bases between them. CDR3 residues: CASSSLREDNEQFF. The CDR3 nucleotides are TGTGCCAGCAGCTCACTACGAGAGGACAATGAGCAGTTCTTC.

J is TRBJ2-5 and V is TRBV6-5, with D uncertain. Germline V gives CDR1 MNHEY, CDR2 SVGAGI. CDR3 length: 13 residues. V lost 5 bases, J lost 2 bases, and 9 bases lay in between. The CDR3 here is CASSPGVQETQYF. The CDR3 DNA reads as TGTGCCAGCAGTCCCGGAGTTCAAGAGACCCAGTACTTC.

The CDR3 is CASSPGERLPRYEQYF. The CDR3, as DNA: TGTGCCAGCAGCCCGGGTGAGAGGCTGCCTAGATACGAGCAGTACTTC. The V call is TRBV7-9, the J call TRBJ2-7; the D is unclear. V lost 5 bases, J lost 4 bases, and 21 bases lay in between. Per the germline V gene, CDR1 is SEHNR and CDR2 is FQNEAQ (reference sequence). The CDR3 contains 16 residues.

The genes are TRBV13 and TRBJ1-2; a possible D gene is TRBD1 (6 bases). Germline assignment: CDR1 PRHDT and CDR2 FYEKMQ (reference sequence). The CDR3 loop spans 12 amino acids. Between the trimmed V and J ends, which lost 5 bases and 9 bases, there was a span of 13 bases. CDR3 sequence: CASSTLGGSYTF. The CDR3 DNA reads as TGTGCCAGCAGCACGTTAGGGGGTAGCTACACCTTC.

The rearrangement uses TRBV7-2 and TRBJ1-5; 7 nucleotides align to TRBD1. Germline CDR1 SGHTA, CDR2 FQGNSA. The CDR3 loop spans 15 amino acids. The ends lost 1 base at V and 7 bases at J; junction bases unmatched: 7. CDR3 DNA: TGTGCCAGCAGCTTAGTAGGGGGCGCGGAACAGCCCCAGCATTTT. This encodes CASSLVGGAEQPQHF.

The CDR3 sequence is CASTFGQENTEAFF. The CDR3, as DNA: TGCGCCAGCACCTTTGGACAGGAGAACACTGAAGCTTTCTTT. The genes are TRBV5-1 and TRBJ1-1; TRBD1 agrees at 7 bases. This CDR3 spans 14 amino acids. The germline V gene has CDR1 SGHRS and CDR2 YFSETQ. J lost 1 base, V lost 6 bases, and 6 bases had no gene match.

The chain combines TRBV28 with TRBJ2-7; a possible D gene is TRBD2 (6 bases). Germline assignment: CDR1 MDHEN and CDR2 SYDVKM. Trimming left V 7 bases short and J 3 bases short, with 19 bases between. This CDR3 has 15 residues. This CDR3 is CASNPIGWGDYEQYF. The CDR3 nucleotides read TGTGCCAGCAATCCCATCGGGTGGGGGGACTACGAGCAGTACTTC.

This sequence joins TRBV2 and TRBJ2-6; 9 bases match TRBD1. The CDR3 loop spans 19 amino acids. Germline-derived CDR1 and CDR2 are SNHLY and FYNNEI. Trimming cost V 6 bases and J 0 bases; bases outside gene matches: 12. The chain's CDR3 is CASSSRIGQGTSGANVLTF. The DNA for the CDR3 is TGTGCCAGCAGCTCAAGGATAGGACAGGGGACCTCTGGGGCCAACGTCCTGACTTTC.

This clone was found a few times. The V and J genes are TRBV15 and TRBJ1-4; D unclear. The CDR3 loop spans 12 amino acids. Germline CDR1 reads LNHNV; CDR2 reads YYDKDF (reference sequence). The V gene lost 5 bases and the J gene lost 15 bases, with 16 bases spanning the gap. CDR3 in DNA: TGTGCCACCAGCTCCTATGGGGAGGCTTTGTTTTTT. Protein sequence: CATSSYGEALFF. Complete variable domain (other parts from reference TRBV15 and TRBJ1-4): DAMVIQNPRYQVTQFGKPVTLSCSQTLNHNVMYWYQQKSSQAPKLLFHYYDKDFNNEADTPDNFQSRRPNTSFCFLDIRSPGLGDTAMYLCATSSYGEALFFGSGTQLSVL.

This clone was observed a single time. The CDR3 bases are TGCGCCAGCAGCTTGCTTCCGGGAGGAGTCACCGGGGAGCTGTTTTTT. Translated: CASSLLPGGVTGELFF. This sequence joins TRBV5-1 and TRBJ2-2; TRBD2 aligns across 7 bases. V trimming: 1 base; J trimming: 4 bases; junction bases outside the gene matches: 7. The V gene's germline CDR1 is SGHRS and CDR2 YFSETQ. The CDR3 loop spans 16 amino acids.

The chain combines TRBV5-4 with TRBJ1-2, with TRBD1 matching over 7 bases. Unmatched junction bases numbered 18, after V lost 1 base and J lost 9 bases. The CDR3 length is 17 residues. Germline CDR1 SGHNT, CDR2 YYREEE (reference sequence). The CDR3 spells CASSLIIGPTGLMRYTF. In DNA form, the CDR3 reads TGTGCCAGCAGCTTGATTATTGGGCCGACAGGGCTTATGCGCTACACCTTC.